The table lists the clone carrying this T cell receptor (beta chain) with many counts. Genomic DNA, serving as template, underwent TCR beta VDJ and CDR3 profiling. TCRdb used MiXCR to reprocess the reads, holding one entry per CDR3 protein. In the table there are over 150,000 distinct CDR3 sequences, around half of which are singletons. The sample is drawn from a study of CD8+CD57+ T cells in acquired aplastic anemia. Study as a whole: Healthy donors had, on average, roughly 9.8 million reads for their CD4+ cells.

The CDR3 loop spans 13 amino acids. CDR1 is ENHRY and CDR2 is SYGVKD in the germline V gene. After removal of 4 bases from V and 7 bases from J, the junction contained 4 bases not matched to a gene. The J gene is TRBJ1-2, the V gene TRBV10-3, with 9 nucleotides matching TRBD1. The origin of this receptor is a human donor in good health, serving as a control. Sequences were obtained from sorted CD4+, CD8+, or CD8+CD57+ T cells (not recorded which) from PBMCs. As DNA, the CDR3 is TGTGCCATCAGTGCCGGGACAGGGATTGGCTACACCTTC. Translated: CAISAGTGIGYTF.